This T cell receptor (beta chain) was sequenced during a study of CD8 T cells in ankylosing spondylitis. Whole-study findings and limits: Typical of ankylosing spondylitis blood, it appeared, was a TCR beta motif of fewer than 10 highly homologous variants.

Quantitative barcoded 5'-RACE was used to prepare TCR beta libraries. TCRdb recomputed calls from the 5' RACE reads with MiXCR, one row per CDR3 protein. The sample lists about 800,000 distinct CDR3 sequences, 12% seen once, with approximately 0.51% in the top ten. This clonotype was counted a few times. Its target is not known. The V gene's germline CDR1 is LGHNA and CDR2 YSLEER. V was clipped by 0 bases and J by 6 bases; unmatched bases: 14. The CDR3 totals 18 residues. The chain joins TRBV4-3 to TRBJ2-3; the match to TRBD2 covers 8 bases. The sequencing sample was made of blood, either unsorted or a sorted T cell fraction (not recorded which). This clonotype was sampled from a male donor with ankylosing spondylitis. In DNA, the CDR3 is TGCGCCAGCAGCCAAGAGGTGGATGGACGGGGGGGCCGGGATACGCAGTATTTT. Translation gives CASSQEVDGRGGRDTQYF.